The 23 T cell receptor beta chains below all came from one sample that was sequenced in a study of vaccination and CD4 T cells after COVID-19. Treatment denoted: roughly 11-day PBMC culture with coronavirus spike peptide pools or control peptides (ViraFEST assay). An Oncomine TCR Beta short-read assay was used to sequence the DNA from cultured CD4+ T cells. TCRdb used MiXCR to reprocess the PCR reads, holding one entry per CDR3 protein. In the table there are more than 10,000 distinct CDR3 sequences, about two thirds of which are singletons. No antigen has been assigned to these receptors. The source material was CD4+ T cells from blood, cultured in vitro. These receptors were obtained from a human donor who had recovered from COVID-19.

The chain carries TRBV7-2 and TRBJ1-2; D unresolved. The CDR3 has 15 amino acids. The V gene lost 5 bases and the J gene lost 4 bases, with 17 bases spanning the gap. Germline-derived CDR1 and CDR2 are SGHTA and FQGNSA. The CDR3 here is CASSPYWVSSYGYTF. The CDR3 DNA sequence: TGTGCCAGCAGCCCCTACTGGGTTTCTAGCTATGGCTACACCTTC.

The chain couples TRBV24-1 to TRBJ2-5, with 8 positions matching TRBD2. J gave up 2 bases and V 2 bases, and 6 bases lay outside the gene matches. Germline CDR1 and CDR2: KGHDR and SFDVKD. The CDR3 spans 16 residues. CDR3 bases: TGTGCCACCAGTGATTCGGGCGGGAGGCCTCAAGAGACCCAGTACTTC. Translating it yields CATSDSGGRPQETQYF.

The chain is built from TRBV28 and TRBJ1-3, with a possible D match to TRBD1 (5 bases). V was trimmed by 2 bases and J by 3 bases, leaving 8 bases between them. CDR1 and CDR2 from the germline V gene are MDHEN and SYDVKM. The CDR3 is 14 residues long. CDR3 nucleotide sequence: TGTGCCAGCAGTTTAAGGGGTGGTGGAAACACCATATATTTT. Encoded protein: CASSLRGGGNTIYF.

The chain recombines TRBV6-1 with TRBJ1-2; the D gene is possibly TRBD1 (5 bases). Germline V gene data show CDR1 as MNHNS and CDR2 as SASEGT. The V and J ends lost 6 bases and 8 bases respectively, with 22 bases between them. The CDR3 loop spans 15 amino acids. For the CDR3, the DNA is TGTGCCAGCAGCACCGGGACCGGAGGGTCTTGGGGCTACACCTTC. Translation gives CASSTGTGGSWGYTF.

The chain employs TRBV2 and TRBJ2-3; TRBD1 or TRBD2 may be the D gene (6 bases each). Per the germline V gene, CDR1 is SNHLY and CDR2 is FYNNEI. With 7 bases removed from V and 6 bases from J, the gap between germline ends came to 14 bases. The CDR3 has 13 amino acids. CDR3 nucleotides: TGTGCCAGCATTAACGACGGGGGCGATACGCAGTATTTT. It yields the protein CASINDGGDTQYF.

This clonotype was observed a few times. The chain has TRBV7-9 and TRBJ2-5, with 8 bases identical to TRBD2. The J segment lost 4 bases and the V segment lost 3 bases, leaving 10 bases of the junction unmatched. CDR1 and CDR2 (germline): SEHNR, FQNEAQ (reference sequence). This CDR3 is built from 16 residues. The CDR3 DNA is TGTGCCAGCAGCTTGGTCACACTAGCGGACCTAGAGACCCAGTACTTC. It is translated as CASSLVTLADLETQYF.

This chain links TRBV20-1 with TRBJ2-2; weak D call: TRBD1 (5 bases). Trimming pared 0 bases from V and 7 bases from J, leaving 9 bases between. Per germline, CDR1 DFQATT and CDR2 SNEGSKA (reference sequence). This CDR3 contains 13 residues. CDR3 region: CSARDQGDGELFF. The CDR3, as DNA: TGCAGTGCTAGAGATCAGGGCGACGGGGAGCTGTTTTTT.

The chain carries TRBV19 and TRBJ2-2; no definite D call. Germline values: CDR1 LNHDA, CDR2 SQIVND (reference sequence). The CDR3 extends over 14 amino acids. V was cut by 2 bases and J by 8 bases, with 12 bases left in between. Here the CDR3 DNA reads TGTGCCAGTAGTATATCTACTTCCCTGGGGGAGCTGTTTTTT. Protein sequence: CASSISTSLGELFF.

The rearrangement links TRBV5-1 to TRBJ2-7, with 9 nucleotides matching TRBD1. V shed 4 bases, J shed 1 base, and the junction held 3 bases outside the gene matches. Germline CDR1 reads SGHRS; CDR2 reads YFSETQ. The CDR3 has 14 amino acids. CDR3 bases: TGCGCCAGCAGCGCGGGGACAGGGTCCTACGAGCAGTACTTC. Its translation is CASSAGTGSYEQYF.

The V call is TRBV7-2, the J call TRBJ2-3; D perhaps matches TRBD2 (5 bases). Germline lookup yields CDR1 SGHTA and CDR2 FQGNSA. The CDR3 consists of 14 residues. Deletions cut 3 bases from V and 1 base from J, with 8 bases between. CDR3 coding DNA: TGTGCCAGCAGCTTCGGGCGGGGCACAGATACGCAGTATTTT. This codes for CASSFGRGTDTQYF.

This clonotype was seen more than once but under ten times. The chain joins TRBV29-1 to TRBJ1-2; D gene ambiguous. CDR1 and CDR2 from the germline V gene are SQVTM and ANQGSEA. This CDR3 is 8 amino acids long. The V end was cut by 7 bases, the J end by 6 bases, with 3 bases between. The CDR3 spells CSADGYTF. Here the CDR3 DNA reads TGCAGCGCAGATGGCTACACCTTC.

The V call is TRBV4-2, the J call TRBJ1-5; 10 bases match TRBD1. V shed 3 bases and J 6 bases; nucleotides not matched to a gene: 14. The V gene's germline CDR1 is LGHNA and CDR2 YNFKEQ. The CDR3 is 18 amino acids. The CDR3 DNA reads as TGTGCCAGCAGCCAGACGGTTCCGGGACAGGGGACGGGTCAGCCCCAGCATTTT. This sequence encodes CASSQTVPGQGTGQPQHF.

This clonotype was observed a single time. V and J are TRBV30 and TRBJ2-5; a possible D gene is TRBD1 (6 bases). The V end lost 7 bases, the J end lost 5 bases, and 20 bases lay between the germline ends. CDR3 length equals 14 residues. Germline V lookup: CDR1 GTSNPN, CDR2 SVGIG (reference sequence). The chain's CDR3 is CASQGGHTKETQYF. The CDR3 bases are TGTGCCTCACAGGGCGGACACACGAAGGAGACCCAGTACTTC.

The rearrangement uses TRBV27 and TRBJ2-2; perhaps D is TRBD1 or TRBD2 (6 bases each). V shed 0 bases and J shed 7 bases, with 27 bases lying between them. Per the germline V gene, CDR1 is MNHEY and CDR2 is SMNVEV (reference sequence). CDR3 length: 20 amino acids. The CDR3 nucleotides read TGTGCCAGCAGTTTATCGGACTACGGGGGCCGGCCGGGTTTATACGGGGAGCTGTTTTTT. Residues: CASSLSDYGGRPGLYGELFF.

The chain uses TRBV20-1 and TRBJ1-3; 7 positions agree with TRBD1. V dropped 4 bases and J dropped 0; count of bases not matched to a gene: 18. The length of the CDR3 is 19 residues. Germline CDR1 is DFQATT and CDR2 is SNEGSKA (reference sequence). CDR3 coding DNA: TGCAGTGCTAAGAGACCGGGACAGACTCCTCCGTACTCTGGAAACACCATATATTTT. Translated: CSAKRPGQTPPYSGNTIYF.

This chain links TRBV28 with TRBJ2-7, with TRBD1 identical over 12 bases. This CDR3 region has 15 residues. V lost 6 bases to trimming and J lost 2 bases; unmatched junction nucleotides: 5. Germline V gives CDR1 MDHEN, CDR2 SYDVKM. Here the CDR3 reads CASRRDRGPPYEQYF. The CDR3 DNA reads as TGTGCCAGCAGGCGGGACAGGGGGCCCCCCTACGAGCAGTACTTC.

The chain couples TRBV20-1 to TRBJ2-3, with 11 bases identical to TRBD2. The V and J ends lost 6 bases and 0 bases, in that order; junction bases with no gene match: 5. Germline V gene lookup returns CDR1 DFQATT and CDR2 SNEGSKA (reference sequence). The length of the CDR3 is 15 residues. CDR3 in amino acids: CSATGTSGSTDTQYF. The CDR3 coding sequence is TGCAGTGCAACCGGGACTAGCGGAAGCACAGATACGCAGTATTTT.

The V call is TRBV19, the J call TRBJ1-5, with D uncertain. Trimming took off 5 bases at V and 4 bases at J, with 18 bases between the two ends. Germline V gives CDR1 LNHDA, CDR2 SQIVND (reference sequence). The CDR3 is 16 amino acids. CDR3 sequence reads: CASSPLDGHQNQPQHF. As DNA, the CDR3 is TGTGCCAGTAGTCCATTGGACGGCCATCAAAATCAGCCCCAGCATTTT.

The rearrangement links TRBV30 to TRBJ1-6; D is unresolved. Germline-derived CDR1 and CDR2 are GTSNPN and SVGIG (reference sequence). The CDR3 runs 14 residues. Trimming pared 0 bases from V and 7 bases from J, leaving 10 bases between. The DNA of the CDR3 is TGTGCCTGGAGTGTACGTCAAGGGAATTCACCCCTCCACTTT. Encoded protein: CAWSVRQGNSPLHF.

The rearrangement links TRBV5-1 to TRBJ1-1; 8 positions agree with TRBD1. The germline V gene encodes CDR1 SGHRS and CDR2 YFSETQ. The CDR3 has 15 residues. With 1 base clipped from V and 2 bases from J, the junction kept 4 bases outside the gene matches. DNA for the CDR3: TGCGCCAGCAGCTTGAGCGGGACAGGAAACACTGAAGCTTTCTTT. Residues: CASSLSGTGNTEAFF.

Only a few counts were recorded for this clonotype. The chain combines TRBV20-1 with TRBJ2-5, with D hard to call. Germline CDR1 and CDR2: DFQATT and SNEGSKA (reference sequence). The CDR3 spans 10 residues. Trimming took 2 bases from V and 5 from J, leaving 3 bases between them. Written as DNA, the CDR3 is TGCAGTGCTAGACAGGAGACCCAGTACTTC. Protein product: CSARQETQYF.

The rearrangement links TRBV7-2 to TRBJ2-7; D may be TRBD1 (6 bases). The germline V gene has CDR1 SGHTA and CDR2 FQGNSA. The CDR3 has 14 amino acids. Trimming removed 4 bases from V and 2 bases from J, with 12 bases in between. CDR3 in DNA: TGTGCCAGCAGCTCTATGGACAGCCCCTACGAGCAGTACTTC. Translation: CASSSMDSPYEQYF.

This chain links TRBV6-1 with TRBJ1-3; no reliable D call. CDR3 size: 14 residues. The germline V gene has CDR1 MNHNS and CDR2 SASEGT. The V gene lost 6 bases and the J gene lost 0 bases, with 9 bases spanning the gap. The CDR3 nucleotides are TGTGCCAGCAGGGCACTGAGCTCTGGAAACACCATATATTTT. Its translation: CASRALSSGNTIYF.